This TCR delta chain came from a study of Vδ1+ human thymocytes. Study-wide results and caveats: Despite high sort purity, about 20% of thymic T cell receptor delta sequences were Vdelta2. TRG sequences recurred across donors, whereas TRD sequences stayed essentially private. In the thymus, TRG and TRD repertoires looked highly polyclonal with Gaussian CDR3 lengths. Bulk repertoire data may be misinterpreted because of unexpected Vdelta2 sequences.

With regard to this clone: Its antigen is undetermined.

Alphabeta T cells were depleted, then CD3+ Vdelta1+ Vdelta2- thymocytes were FACS-sorted. The template was reverse-transcribed extracted RNA. Multiplex PCR used pooled V-gene forward primers and a constant-region reverse primer to amplify CDR3s. TCRdb re-called clones from the multiplex PCR reads using CATT. The data contain 80,000 or so delta-chain clones, about 38% of them singletons. The V segment lost 0 bases and the J segment 2 bases; nucleotides outside the gene matches: 14. There are 19 residues in the CDR3. Per the germline V gene, CDR1 is TSWWSYY and CDR2 is QGS. This TCR derives from a boy less than two years old who had congenital heart surgery. The material sequenced was Vdelta1+ gamma-delta thymocytes from the thymus. Noted subset: FACS-sorted CD3+ TCRalphabeta- TCRVdelta1+ TCRVdelta2- thymocytes. This chain connects TRDV1 to TRDJ1; TRDD3 agrees at 8 bases. CDR3 amino acids: CALGELAILGILETDKLIF. The DNA for the CDR3 is TGTGCTCTTGGGGAACTCGCCATACTGGGGATACTGGAGACCGATAAACTCATCTTT.